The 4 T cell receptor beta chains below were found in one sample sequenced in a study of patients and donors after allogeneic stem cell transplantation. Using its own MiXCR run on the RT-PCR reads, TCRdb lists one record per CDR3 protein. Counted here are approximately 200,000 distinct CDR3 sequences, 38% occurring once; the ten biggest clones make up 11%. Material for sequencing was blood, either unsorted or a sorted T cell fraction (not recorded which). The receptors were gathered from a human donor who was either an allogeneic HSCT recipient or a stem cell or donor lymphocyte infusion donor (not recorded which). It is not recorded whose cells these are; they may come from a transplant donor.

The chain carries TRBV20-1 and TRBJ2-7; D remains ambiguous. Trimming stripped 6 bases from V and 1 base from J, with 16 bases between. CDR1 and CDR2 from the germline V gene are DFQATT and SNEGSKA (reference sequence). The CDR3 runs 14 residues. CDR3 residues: CSALDRVRSYEQYF. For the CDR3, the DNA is TGCAGTGCCCTGGATCGGGTCAGATCCTACGAGCAGTACTTC.

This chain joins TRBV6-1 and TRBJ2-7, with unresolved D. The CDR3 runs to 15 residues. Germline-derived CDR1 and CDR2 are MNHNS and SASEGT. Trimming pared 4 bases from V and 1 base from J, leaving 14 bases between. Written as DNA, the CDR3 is TGTGCCAGCAGTGCCTTGGGTGTTTCGTCCTACGAGCAGTACTTC. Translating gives CASSALGVSSYEQYF.

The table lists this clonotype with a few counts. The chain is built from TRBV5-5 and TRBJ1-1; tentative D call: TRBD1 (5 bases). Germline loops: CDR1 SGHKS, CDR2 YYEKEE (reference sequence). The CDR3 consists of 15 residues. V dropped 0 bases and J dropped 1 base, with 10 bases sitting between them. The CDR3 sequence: CASSLARQGNTEAFF. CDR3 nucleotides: TGTGCCAGCAGCTTGGCCCGCCAGGGGAACACTGAAGCTTTCTTT.

CDR3 amino acids: CSAHSGGSNEQFF. CDR3 nucleotides: TGCAGTGCTCATAGCGGGGGGAGCAATGAGCAGTTCTTC. The J gene is TRBJ2-1, the V gene TRBV20-1; TRBD2 matches at 10 bases. The trim removed 5 bases at V and 6 bases at J, leaving 4 bases unmatched. This CDR3 region has 13 residues. CDR1 is DFQATT and CDR2 is SNEGSKA in the germline V gene (reference sequence).